The TCR beta chain under discussion was sequenced for a study of shared clonotypes between healthy human individuals. Study results and limitations: Only blood was sampled; tissue repertoires likely differ. With a handful of donors compared, 4% to 5% of naive CD4 clonotypes were shared. Memory subsets generally showed lower estimated richness than naive subsets.

The germline CDR1 and CDR2 sequences are ENHRY and SYGVKD. The CDR3 contains 15 residues. V lost 3 bases and J lost 0, with 11 bases in between. Comments on this clone: The antigen is unknown.

Profiling relied on immunoSEQ multiplex PCR, and the TCRdb table lists in-frame clones only, not all of them. The sample has 850,000 to 1,100,000 clones, roughly 80% seen once; the top ten hold approximately 0.95%. The J gene is TRBJ1-2, the V gene TRBV10-3; a possible D gene is TRBD1 (5 bases). This sequence originates from a man younger than 35 in good health. Some clones in this sample may be carry-over from other donors' samples. Sequencing used memory CD4+ T cells from PBMCs. Noted subset: CD45RA-negative fraction. DNA of the CDR3: TGTGCCATCAGTGAAGGAGACAGCTCTAACTATGGCTACACCTTC. This codes for CAISEGDSSNYGYTF.